This T cell receptor (beta chain) was identified in a study of cytomegalovirus exposure and HLA in healthy donors. Study findings and constraints: Later on, an analysis tied 15,000 to 20,000 TCR beta sequences to HLA alleles at 0.05 false discovery rate. Versus the approximately 670-donor mean, an Asian-associated ancestry cluster reportedly showed fewer N-insertions in a later analysis.

The germline CDR1 and CDR2 sequences are MNHNY and SVGAGI (reference sequence). V lost 4 bases and J 7 bases, leaving 11 bases between the germline ends. The CDR3 is 13 amino acids. PCR employed 60 Vbeta and 13 Jbeta primers. Here immunoSEQ multiplex PCR was the method, and the copy in TCRdb shows in-frame clones only, minus some. The profile shows fewer than 200,000 clones, about an eighth of them singletons. As for this clone: Its target is unknown.

The source is a man over 45 in good health and CMV-seropositive. What was sequenced was PBMCs. This sequence joins TRBV6-6 and TRBJ2-1; no clear D. CDR3 loop: CASSSPPSNEQFF. CDR3 nucleotide sequence: TGTGCCAGCAGTTCCCCTCCTAGTAATGAGCAGTTCTTC.